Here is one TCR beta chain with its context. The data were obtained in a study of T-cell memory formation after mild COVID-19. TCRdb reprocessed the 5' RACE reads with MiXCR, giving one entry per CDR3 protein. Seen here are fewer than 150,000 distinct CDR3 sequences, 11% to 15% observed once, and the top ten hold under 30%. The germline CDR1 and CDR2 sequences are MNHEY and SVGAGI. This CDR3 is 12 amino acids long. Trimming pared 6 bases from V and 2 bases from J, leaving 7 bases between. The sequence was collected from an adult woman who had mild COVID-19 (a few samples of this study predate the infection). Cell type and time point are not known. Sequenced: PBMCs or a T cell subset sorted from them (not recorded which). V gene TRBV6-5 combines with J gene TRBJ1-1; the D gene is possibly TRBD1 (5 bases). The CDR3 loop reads CASRTANTEAFF. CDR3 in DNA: TGTGCCAGCAGGACAGCTAACACTGAAGCTTTCTTT.